This T cell receptor beta chain came from a study of blood T cell repertoires in COVID-19. In the study overall: The United States, Italy and Spain provided the acute and convalescent COVID-19 samples.

Repertoires were generated with immunoSEQ multiplex PCR, while TCRdb's copy carries only in-frame clones and drops some. The sample holds 150,000 to 200,000 clones, 83% seen once. Trimming at V came to 0 bases and at J to 0 bases, leaving 3 bases not matched to a gene. The germline V gene encodes CDR1 SGDLS and CDR2 YYNGEE. The CDR3 covers 16 residues. Specimen: peripheral blood. This clonotype was sampled from a human donor in a cohort sampled during active COVID-19. The chain carries TRBV9 and TRBJ1-3; the match to TRBD1 covers 7 bases. The CDR3 here is CASSVAGQDSGNTIYF. CDR3 nucleotide sequence: TGTGCCAGCAGCGTAGCAGGACAGGACTCTGGAAACACCATATATTTT.